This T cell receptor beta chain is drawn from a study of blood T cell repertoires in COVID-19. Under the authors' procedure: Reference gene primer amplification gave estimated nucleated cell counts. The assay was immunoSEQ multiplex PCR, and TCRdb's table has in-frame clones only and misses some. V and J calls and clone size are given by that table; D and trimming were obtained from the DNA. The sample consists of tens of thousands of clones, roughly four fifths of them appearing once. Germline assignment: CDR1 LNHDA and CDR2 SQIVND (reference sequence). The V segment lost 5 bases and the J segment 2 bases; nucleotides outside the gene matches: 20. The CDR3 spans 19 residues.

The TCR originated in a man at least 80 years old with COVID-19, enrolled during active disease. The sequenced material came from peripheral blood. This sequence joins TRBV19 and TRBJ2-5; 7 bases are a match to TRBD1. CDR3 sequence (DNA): TGTGCCAGTAGTCGACCAGACCTCAGGGGGAGAGGAGGTCAAGAGACCCAGTACTTC. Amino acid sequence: CASSRPDLRGRGGQETQYF.